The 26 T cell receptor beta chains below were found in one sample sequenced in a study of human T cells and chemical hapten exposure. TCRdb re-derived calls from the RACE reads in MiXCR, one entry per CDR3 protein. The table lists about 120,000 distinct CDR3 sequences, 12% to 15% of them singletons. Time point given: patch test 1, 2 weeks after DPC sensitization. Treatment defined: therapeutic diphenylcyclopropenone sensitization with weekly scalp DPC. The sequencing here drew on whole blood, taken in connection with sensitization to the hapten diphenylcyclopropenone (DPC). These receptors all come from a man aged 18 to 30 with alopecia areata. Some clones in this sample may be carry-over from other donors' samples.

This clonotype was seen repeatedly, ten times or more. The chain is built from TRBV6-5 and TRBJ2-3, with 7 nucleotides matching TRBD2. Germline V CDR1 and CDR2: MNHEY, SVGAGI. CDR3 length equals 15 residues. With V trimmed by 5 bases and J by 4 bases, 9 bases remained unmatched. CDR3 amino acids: CASSLDLLASDTQYF. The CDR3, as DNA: TGTGCCAGCAGTCTAGACCTACTAGCGTCAGATACGCAGTATTTT.

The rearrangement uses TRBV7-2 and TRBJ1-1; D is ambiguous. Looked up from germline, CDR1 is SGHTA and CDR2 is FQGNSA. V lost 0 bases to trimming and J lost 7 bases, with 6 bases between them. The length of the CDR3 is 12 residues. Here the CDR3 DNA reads TGTGCCAGCAGCTTAGCAAGGATTGAAGCTTTCTTT. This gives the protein CASSLARIEAFF.

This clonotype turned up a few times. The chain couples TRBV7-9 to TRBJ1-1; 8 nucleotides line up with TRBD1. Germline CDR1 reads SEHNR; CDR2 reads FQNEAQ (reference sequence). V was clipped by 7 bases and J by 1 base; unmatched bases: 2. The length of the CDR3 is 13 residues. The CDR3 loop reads CASKGTGNTEAFF. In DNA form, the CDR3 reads TGTGCCAGCAAAGGGACAGGGAACACTGAAGCTTTCTTT.

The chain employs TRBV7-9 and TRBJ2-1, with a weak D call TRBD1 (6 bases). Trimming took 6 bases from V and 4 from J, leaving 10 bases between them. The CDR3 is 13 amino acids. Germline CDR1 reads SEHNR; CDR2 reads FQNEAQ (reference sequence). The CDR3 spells CASRVGQYNEQFF. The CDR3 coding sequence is TGTGCCAGCAGAGTAGGACAGTACAATGAGCAGTTCTTC.

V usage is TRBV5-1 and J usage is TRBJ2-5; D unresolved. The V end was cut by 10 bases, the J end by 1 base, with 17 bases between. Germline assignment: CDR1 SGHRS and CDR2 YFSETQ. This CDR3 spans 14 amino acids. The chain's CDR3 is CAGGNRTGQETQYF. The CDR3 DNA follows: TGCGCCGGTGGGAATCGGACGGGCCAAGAGACCCAGTACTTC.

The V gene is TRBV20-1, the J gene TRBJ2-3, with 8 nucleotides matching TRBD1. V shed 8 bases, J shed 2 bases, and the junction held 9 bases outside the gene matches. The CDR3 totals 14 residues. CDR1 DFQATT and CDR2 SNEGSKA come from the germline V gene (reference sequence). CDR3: CSTPWTGYTDTQYF. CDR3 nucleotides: TGCAGTACCCCTTGGACAGGGTACACAGATACGCAGTATTTT.

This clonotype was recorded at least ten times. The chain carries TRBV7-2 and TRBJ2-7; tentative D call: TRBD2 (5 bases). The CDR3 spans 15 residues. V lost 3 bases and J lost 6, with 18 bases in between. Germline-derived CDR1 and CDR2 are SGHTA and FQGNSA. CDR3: CASSFWTPNTAEQYV. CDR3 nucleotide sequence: TGTGCCAGCAGCTTCTGGACTCCCAACACGGCCGAGCAGTACGTC.

The CDR3 spells CASSFLYNSPLHF. CDR3 sequence (DNA): TGTGCCAGCAGCTTCCTCTATAATTCACCCCTCCACTTT. The chain combines TRBV11-2 with TRBJ1-6, with no clear D. The CDR3 loop spans 13 amino acids. CDR1 is SGHAT, CDR2 FQNNGV, per germline. Trimming took 3 bases from V and 3 from J, leaving 3 bases between them.

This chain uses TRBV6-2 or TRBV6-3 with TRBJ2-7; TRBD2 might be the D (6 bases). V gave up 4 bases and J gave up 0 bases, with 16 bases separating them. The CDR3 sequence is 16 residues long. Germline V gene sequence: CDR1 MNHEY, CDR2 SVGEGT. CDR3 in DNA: TGTGCCAGCAGTTCGTCTGCGGGGTATAGCTCCTACGAGCAGTACTTC. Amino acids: CASSSSAGYSSYEQYF.

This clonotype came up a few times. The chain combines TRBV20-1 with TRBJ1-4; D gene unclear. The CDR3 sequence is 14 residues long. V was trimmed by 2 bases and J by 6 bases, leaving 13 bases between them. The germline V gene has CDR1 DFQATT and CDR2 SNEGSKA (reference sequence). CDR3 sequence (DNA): TGCAGTGCTAGAACCTCCGGGATCGATGAAAAACTGTTTTTT. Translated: CSARTSGIDEKLFF.

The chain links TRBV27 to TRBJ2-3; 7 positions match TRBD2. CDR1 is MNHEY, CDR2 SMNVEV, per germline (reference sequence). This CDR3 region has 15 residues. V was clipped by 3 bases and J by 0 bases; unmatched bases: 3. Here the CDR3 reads CASSFGGISTDTQYF. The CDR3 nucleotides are TGTGCCAGCAGTTTCGGGGGGATTAGCACAGATACGCAGTATTTT.

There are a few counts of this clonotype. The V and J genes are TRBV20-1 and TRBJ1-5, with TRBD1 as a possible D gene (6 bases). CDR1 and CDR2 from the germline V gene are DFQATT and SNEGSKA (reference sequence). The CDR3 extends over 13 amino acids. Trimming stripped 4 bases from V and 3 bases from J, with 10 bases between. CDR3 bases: TGCAGTGCTACCGGACAGTACAATCAGCCCCAGCATTTT. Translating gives CSATGQYNQPQHF.

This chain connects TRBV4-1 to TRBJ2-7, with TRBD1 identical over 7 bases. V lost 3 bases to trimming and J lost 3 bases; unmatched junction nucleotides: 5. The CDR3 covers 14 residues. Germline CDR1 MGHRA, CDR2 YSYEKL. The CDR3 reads CASSQRDRIYEQYF. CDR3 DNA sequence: TGCGCCAGCAGCCAGAGGGACAGAATCTACGAGCAGTACTTC.

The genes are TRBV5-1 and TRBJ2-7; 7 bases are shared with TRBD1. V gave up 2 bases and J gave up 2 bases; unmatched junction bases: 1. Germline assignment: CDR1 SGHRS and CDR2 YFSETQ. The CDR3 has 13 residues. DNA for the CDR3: TGCGCCAGCAGCTTTGGACAGGCCTACGAGCAGTACTTC. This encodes CASSFGQAYEQYF.

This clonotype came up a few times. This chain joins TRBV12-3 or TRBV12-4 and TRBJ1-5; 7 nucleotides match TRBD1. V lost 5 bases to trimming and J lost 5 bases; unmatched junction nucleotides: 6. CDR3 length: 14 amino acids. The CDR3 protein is CASSAGTDYQPQHF. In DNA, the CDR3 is TGTGCCAGCAGTGCCGGGACAGACTATCAGCCCCAGCATTTT.

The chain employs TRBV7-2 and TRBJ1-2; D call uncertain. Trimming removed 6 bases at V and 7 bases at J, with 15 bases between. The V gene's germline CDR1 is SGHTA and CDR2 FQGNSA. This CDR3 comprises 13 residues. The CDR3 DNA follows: TGTGCCAGCAGTCCTCAGGAAGTAACTGGCTACACCTTC. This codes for CASSPQEVTGYTF. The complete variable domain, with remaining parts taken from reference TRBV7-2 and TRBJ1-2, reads GAGVSQSPSNKVTEKGKDVELRCDPISGHTALYWYRQSLGQGLEFLIYFQGNSAPDKSGLPSDRFSAERTGGSVSTLTIQRTQQEDSAVYLCASSPQEVTGYTFGSGTRLTVV.

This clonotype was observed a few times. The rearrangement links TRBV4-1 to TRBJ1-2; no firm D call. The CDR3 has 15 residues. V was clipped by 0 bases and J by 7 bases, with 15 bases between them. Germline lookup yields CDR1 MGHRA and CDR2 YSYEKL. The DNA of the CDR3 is TGCGCCAGCAGCCAAGAAGGACGGAAGGATCGTGGCTACACCTTC. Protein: CASSQEGRKDRGYTF.

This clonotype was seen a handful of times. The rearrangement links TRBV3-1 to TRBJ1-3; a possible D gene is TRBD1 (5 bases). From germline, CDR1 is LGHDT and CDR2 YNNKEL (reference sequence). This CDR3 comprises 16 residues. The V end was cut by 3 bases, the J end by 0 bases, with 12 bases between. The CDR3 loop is CASSHLGRSSGNTIYF. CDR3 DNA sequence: TGTGCCAGCAGCCACCTGGGACGGAGCTCTGGAAACACCATATATTTT.

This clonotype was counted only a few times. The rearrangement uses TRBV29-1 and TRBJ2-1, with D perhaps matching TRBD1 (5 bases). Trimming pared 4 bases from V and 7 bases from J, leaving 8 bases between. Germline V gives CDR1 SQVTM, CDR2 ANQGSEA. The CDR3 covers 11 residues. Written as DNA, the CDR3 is TGCAGCGTTGTTCCAGGGAATGAGCAGTTCTTC. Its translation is CSVVPGNEQFF.

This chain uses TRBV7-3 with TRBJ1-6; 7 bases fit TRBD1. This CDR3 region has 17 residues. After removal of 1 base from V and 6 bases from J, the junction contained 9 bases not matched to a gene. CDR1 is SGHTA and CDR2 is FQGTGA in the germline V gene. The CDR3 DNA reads TGTGCCAGCAGCTTAATGGCGGCGGGACAGAGTAATTCACCCCTCCACTTT. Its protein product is CASSLMAAGQSNSPLHF.

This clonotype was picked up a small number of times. CDR3 sequence: CASSPVGGGQPQHF. The CDR3 nucleotides read TGTGCCAGCAGCCCCGTGGGGGGCGGCCAGCCCCAGCATTTT. The chain has TRBV11-2 and TRBJ1-5; tentative D call: TRBD1 (6 bases). Germline V CDR1 and CDR2: SGHAT, FQNNGV. The ends were cut back, 5 bases at V and 7 bases at J, with 15 bases in the middle. This CDR3 region has 14 residues.

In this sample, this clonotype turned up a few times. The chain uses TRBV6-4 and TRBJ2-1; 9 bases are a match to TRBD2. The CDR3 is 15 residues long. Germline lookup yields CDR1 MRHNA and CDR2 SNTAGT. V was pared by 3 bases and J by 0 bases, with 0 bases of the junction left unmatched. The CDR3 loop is CASSERGGSYNEQFF. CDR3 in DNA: TGTGCCAGCAGTGAGCGGGGGGGCTCCTACAATGAGCAGTTCTTC.

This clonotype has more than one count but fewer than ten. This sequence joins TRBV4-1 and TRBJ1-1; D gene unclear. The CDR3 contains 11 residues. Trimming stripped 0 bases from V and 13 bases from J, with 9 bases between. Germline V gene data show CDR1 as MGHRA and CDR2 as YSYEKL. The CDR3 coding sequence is TGCGCCAGCAGCCAAGAACAGAAGCTTTTCTTT. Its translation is CASSQEQKLFF.

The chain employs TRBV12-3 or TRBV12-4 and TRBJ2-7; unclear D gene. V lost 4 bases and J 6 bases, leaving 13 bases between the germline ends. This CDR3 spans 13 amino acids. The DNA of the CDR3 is TGTGCCAGCAGTTCTGGGATTTCCACCGAGCAGTACGTC. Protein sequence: CASSSGISTEQYV.

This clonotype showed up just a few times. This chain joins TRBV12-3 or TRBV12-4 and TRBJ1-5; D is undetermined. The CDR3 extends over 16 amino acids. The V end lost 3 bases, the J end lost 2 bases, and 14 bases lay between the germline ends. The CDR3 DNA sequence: TGTGCCAGCAGTTTGAGGTTCGTGGCAGGCAATCAGCCCCAGCATTTT. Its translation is CASSLRFVAGNQPQHF.

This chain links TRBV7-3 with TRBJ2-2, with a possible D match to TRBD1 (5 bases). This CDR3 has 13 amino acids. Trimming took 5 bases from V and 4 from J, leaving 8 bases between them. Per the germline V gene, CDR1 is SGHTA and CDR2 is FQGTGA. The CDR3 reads CASSNRPTGELFF. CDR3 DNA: TGTGCCAGCAGCAACAGGCCCACCGGGGAGCTGTTTTTT.